Below, 7 T cell receptor beta chains from the same sample are listed, as sequenced in a study of vaccination and CD4 T cells after COVID-19. No cognate antigen is known for these TCRs. The sample's treatment: roughly 10-day PBMC culture with coronavirus spike peptide pools or control peptides (ViraFEST assay). Cultured CD4+ T cells had their DNA profiled by the Oncomine TCR Beta short-read assay. Using its own MiXCR run on the PCR reads, TCRdb lists one record per CDR3 protein. The sample shows roughly 17,000 distinct CDR3 sequences, roughly 30% of them seen only once. Sequenced: cultured CD4+ T cells from blood. The receptors here all came from a human donor with COVID-19.

This clonotype was detected only a few times. V and J are TRBV19 and TRBJ1-5, with 7 bases that match TRBD1. This CDR3 region has 16 residues. The J segment lost 5 bases and the V segment lost 4 bases, leaving 11 bases of the junction unmatched. Germline-derived CDR1 and CDR2 are LNHDA and SQIVND (reference sequence). The CDR3 reads CASSTYRGGADQPQHF. The CDR3 nucleotides are TGTGCCAGTAGTACTTACAGGGGCGGTGCGGATCAGCCCCAGCATTTT.

The gene calls are TRBV6-1 and TRBJ2-5; 10 bases agree with TRBD2. The length of the CDR3 is 16 residues. The germline CDR1 and CDR2 sequences are MNHNS and SASEGT. J lost 5 bases, V lost 5 bases, and 11 bases had no gene match. Here the CDR3 reads CASSSRSGGARETQYF. The CDR3 region has the DNA TGTGCCAGCAGTAGTCGAAGCGGGGGGGCCCGGGAGACCCAGTACTTC.

The rearrangement links TRBV12-3 or TRBV12-4 to TRBJ1-1; D gene uncertain. The CDR3 extends over 13 amino acids. V lost 2 bases, J lost 3 bases, and 7 bases lay in between. CDR3 region: CASSLTWDTEAFF. CDR3 in DNA: TGTGCCAGCAGTTTAACTTGGGACACTGAAGCTTTCTTT.

This clonotype has more than one count but fewer than ten. CDR3 amino acids: CATSEKQGIETEAFF. CDR3 sequence (DNA): TGTGCCACCAGTGAAAAACAGGGTATTGAGACTGAAGCTTTCTTT. V usage is TRBV24-1 and J usage is TRBJ1-1, with D possibly TRBD1 on 6 matching bases. Between the trimmed V and J ends, which lost 4 bases and 5 bases, there was a span of 16 bases. Germline values: CDR1 KGHDR, CDR2 SFDVKD. The CDR3 is made up of 15 amino acids.

The rearrangement joins TRBV19 to TRBJ2-2, with D perhaps TRBD1 or TRBD2 (7 bases each). CDR1 is LNHDA and CDR2 is SQIVND in the germline V gene (reference sequence). The CDR3 totals 14 residues. Trimming removed 3 bases from V and 4 bases from J, with 9 bases in between. The CDR3 DNA follows: TGTGCCAGTAGTATCAGGGGGGGCACCGGGGAGCTGTTTTTT. Its protein product is CASSIRGGTGELFF.

The V and J genes are TRBV20-1 and TRBJ1-1; D is possibly TRBD1 (6 bases). Germline loops: CDR1 DFQATT, CDR2 SNEGSKA (reference sequence). The V and J ends lost 0 bases and 6 bases respectively, with 17 bases between them. There are 15 residues in the CDR3. The CDR3 region has the DNA TGCAGTGCTAGAGATTCTCCCCAGGGGCGGCCTGAAGCTTTCTTT. The encoded protein is CSARDSPQGRPEAFF.

The chain employs TRBV5-1 and TRBJ2-7; TRBD2 agrees at 10 bases. Trimming at V came to 2 bases and at J to 5 bases, leaving 10 bases not matched to a gene. The germline V gene encodes CDR1 SGHRS and CDR2 YFSETQ. This CDR3 spans 16 amino acids. The CDR3 region is CASSFVLSAGGNEQYF. Here the CDR3 DNA reads TGCGCCAGCAGCTTTGTCCTATCAGCGGGGGGGAACGAGCAGTACTTC.